These 11 T cell receptor beta chains share one sample of origin, sequenced in a study of blood T cell repertoires in COVID-19. The method was immunoSEQ multiplex PCR; TCRdb's version includes in-frame clones alone and lacks a portion of them. The data hold about 200,000 clones, with roughly 80% observed a single time. The sequencing sample was made of peripheral blood. These receptors all stem from a human donor in a cohort sampled during active COVID-19.

The chain employs TRBV7-2 and TRBJ2-7; D gene uncertain. The germline V gene encodes CDR1 SGHTA and CDR2 FQGNSA. V dropped 2 bases and J dropped 1 base, with 15 bases sitting between them. The CDR3 sequence is 16 residues long. The CDR3 loop reads CASSLYGGYVSYEQYF. CDR3 sequence (DNA): TGTGCCAGCAGCTTATATGGCGGTTACGTTTCCTACGAGCAGTACTTC.

The rearrangement links TRBV9 to TRBJ1-1; a possible D gene is TRBD1 (5 bases). The CDR3 extends over 14 amino acids. Germline assignment: CDR1 SGDLS and CDR2 YYNGEE. Trimming stripped 4 bases from V and 5 bases from J, with 15 bases between. The CDR3, as DNA: TGTGCCAGCAGCTCCCGACGGGGGAGTACTGAAGCTTTCTTT. Translation gives CASSSRRGSTEAFF.

The chain is built from TRBV28 and TRBJ2-7; 7 bases align to TRBD1. Germline CDR1 reads MDHEN; CDR2 reads SYDVKM. V gave up 7 bases and J gave up 7 bases; unmatched junction bases: 7. CDR3 length: 12 amino acids. CDR3 in DNA: TGTGCCAGCACCAACAGGGGCGGGGAGCAGTACTTC. Amino acids: CASTNRGGEQYF.

The V gene is TRBV9, the J gene TRBJ1-6; D gene unclear. The V gene's germline CDR1 is SGDLS and CDR2 YYNGEE. This CDR3 is built from 18 residues. V lost 3 bases and J 0 bases, leaving 16 bases between the germline ends. CDR3 DNA: TGTGCCAGCAGCGAGATCGGGGTAGGAAGCTCCTATAATTCACCCCTCCACTTT. Translating gives CASSEIGVGSSYNSPLHF.

The genes are TRBV6-5 and TRBJ2-3; no firm D call. Germline CDR1 MNHEY, CDR2 SVGAGI. The V and J ends lost 0 bases and 4 bases respectively, with 8 bases between them. CDR3 size: 14 residues. The CDR3 DNA reads as TGTGCCAGCAGTTACTCAATAGTCCCAGATACGCAGTATTTT. This sequence encodes CASSYSIVPDTQYF.

The chain uses TRBV4-1 and TRBJ1-5, with 10 bases aligning to TRBD1. The V and J ends lost 0 bases and 7 bases, in that order; junction bases with no gene match: 3. The CDR3 consists of 15 residues. Germline V CDR1 and CDR2: MGHRA, YSYEKL. The CDR3 bases are TGCGCCAGCAGCCAAGAGGGACAGGGGCGGCAGCCCCAGCATTTT. The encoded protein is CASSQEGQGRQPQHF.

This clone was seen only a few times. This chain uses TRBV5-1 with TRBJ2-7; D may be TRBD2 (6 bases). Germline lookup yields CDR1 SGHRS and CDR2 YFSETQ. V dropped 4 bases and J dropped 6 bases, with 11 bases sitting between them. This CDR3 comprises 12 residues. The CDR3 DNA follows: TGCGCCAGCAGCGGCTGGGGGGTCGAGCAGTACTTC. It translates to CASSGWGVEQYF.

The chain recombines TRBV12-5 with TRBJ2-7, with D hard to call. CDR3 length equals 15 residues. The V gene's germline CDR1 is LGHNT and CDR2 FRNRAP. The V end was cut by 0 bases, the J end by 3 bases, with 12 bases between. In DNA form, the CDR3 reads TGTGCTAGTGGTTTGGTAAGTGGCAGGTTCTACGAGCAGTACTTC. It encodes CASGLVSGRFYEQYF.

The chain employs TRBV6-6 and TRBJ1-5; perhaps TRBD1 as D (5 bases). The CDR3 runs to 14 residues. Germline V gene data show CDR1 as MNHNY and CDR2 as SVGAGI (reference sequence). V was trimmed by 7 bases and J by 0 bases, leaving 10 bases between them. The CDR3 is CASTQGYSNQPQHF. The DNA for the CDR3 is TGTGCCAGCACCCAGGGTTATAGCAATCAGCCCCAGCATTTT.

This clone was observed a few times. This chain links TRBV6-6 with TRBJ1-6; TRBD1 matches 11 bases. V trimming: 5 bases; J trimming: 7 bases; junction bases outside the gene matches: 1. CDR3 length: 14 amino acids. Germline values: CDR1 MNHNY, CDR2 SVGAGI (reference sequence). This CDR3 reads CASSRDRGNSPLHF. Here the CDR3 DNA reads TGTGCCAGCAGTCGGGACAGGGGGAATTCACCCCTCCACTTT.

The chain is built from TRBV6-2 or TRBV6-3 and TRBJ2-7; tentative D call: TRBD2 (5 bases). The CDR3 runs to 14 residues. V lost 6 bases and J 0 bases, leaving 12 bases between the germline ends. CDR1 is MNHEY and CDR2 is SVGEGT in the germline V gene. CDR3 amino acids: CASSPDFDSYEQYF. The DNA of the CDR3 is TGTGCCAGCAGCCCGGACTTTGACTCCTACGAGCAGTACTTC.